The present T cell receptor beta chain was sequenced within a study of radiotherapy plus CTLA-4 blockade in lung cancer. Background on the study: Patients showed objective responses in about 20% of cases, and disease control was achieved by 31%.

Whole-study findings and limits: In blood, TCR clones derived from the tumor expanded after radiotherapy plus ipilimumab.

The CDR3 consists of 19 residues. The V gene end was trimmed by 3 bases and the J gene end by 0 bases; junction bases not matched to a gene: 12. In regard to this clone: Its antigen is undetermined.

Measured with immunoSEQ multiplex PCR; TCRdb has only the in-frame clones, and not every one. The repertoire has tens of thousands of clones, 70% to 90% of them found once; the top ten carry over 15%. With ipilimumab providing CTLA-4 blockade, focal radiation was administered to patients who had chemo-refractory metastatic non-small-cell lung cancer. This receptor was obtained from a human donor with non-small cell lung cancer that progressed on radiotherapy plus ipilimumab. V gene TRBV23-1 combines with J gene TRBJ1-3, with 9 nucleotides matching TRBD1. TRBV23-1 is an ORF; its function is uncertain. Specimen: peripheral blood, collected from a patient treated with radiotherapy plus ipilimumab. The CDR3, as DNA: TGCGCCAGCAGTCACAACGGACAGGGGACTTACTGCTCTGGAAACACCATATATTTT. Its protein is CASSHNGQGTYCSGNTIYF.